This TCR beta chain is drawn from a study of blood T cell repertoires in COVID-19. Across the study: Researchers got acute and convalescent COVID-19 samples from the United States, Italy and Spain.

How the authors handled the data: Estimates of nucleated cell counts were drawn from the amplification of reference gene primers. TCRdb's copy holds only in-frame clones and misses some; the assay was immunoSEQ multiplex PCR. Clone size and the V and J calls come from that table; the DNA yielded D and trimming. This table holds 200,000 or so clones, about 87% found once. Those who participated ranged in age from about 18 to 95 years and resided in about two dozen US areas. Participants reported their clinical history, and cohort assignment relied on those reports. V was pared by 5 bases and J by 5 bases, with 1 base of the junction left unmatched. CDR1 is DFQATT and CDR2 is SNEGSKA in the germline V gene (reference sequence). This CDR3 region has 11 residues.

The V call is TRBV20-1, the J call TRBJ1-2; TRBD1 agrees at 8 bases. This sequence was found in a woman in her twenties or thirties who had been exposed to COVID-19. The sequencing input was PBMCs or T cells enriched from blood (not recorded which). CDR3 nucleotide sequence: TGCAGTGCTTGGACAGGGTATGGCTACACCTTC. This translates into CSAWTGYGYTF.